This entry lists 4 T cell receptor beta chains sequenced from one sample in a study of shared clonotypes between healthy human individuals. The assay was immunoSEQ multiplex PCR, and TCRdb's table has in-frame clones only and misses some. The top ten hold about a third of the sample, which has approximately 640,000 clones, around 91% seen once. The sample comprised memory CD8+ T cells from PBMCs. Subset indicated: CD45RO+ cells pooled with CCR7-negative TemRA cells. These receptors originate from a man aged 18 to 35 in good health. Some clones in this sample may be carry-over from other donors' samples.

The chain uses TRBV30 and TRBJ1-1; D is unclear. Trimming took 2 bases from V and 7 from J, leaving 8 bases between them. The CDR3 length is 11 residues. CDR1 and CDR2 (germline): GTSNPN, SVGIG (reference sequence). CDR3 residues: CAWSRGIEAFF. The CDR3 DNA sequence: TGTGCCTGGAGTCGCGGGATTGAAGCTTTCTTT.

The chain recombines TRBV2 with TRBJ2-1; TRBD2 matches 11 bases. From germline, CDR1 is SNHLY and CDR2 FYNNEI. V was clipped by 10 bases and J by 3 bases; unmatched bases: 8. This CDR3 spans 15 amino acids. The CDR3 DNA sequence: TGTGCCATCCCGACTAGCGGGACTCTCTACAATGAGCAGTTCTTC. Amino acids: CAIPTSGTLYNEQFF.

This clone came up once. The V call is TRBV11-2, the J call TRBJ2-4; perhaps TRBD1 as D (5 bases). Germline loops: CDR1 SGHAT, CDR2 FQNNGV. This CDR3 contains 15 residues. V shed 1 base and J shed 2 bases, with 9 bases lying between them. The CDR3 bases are TGTGCCAGCAGCTTAGTGCAGGGATCCAAAAACATTCAGTACTTC. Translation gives CASSLVQGSKNIQYF.

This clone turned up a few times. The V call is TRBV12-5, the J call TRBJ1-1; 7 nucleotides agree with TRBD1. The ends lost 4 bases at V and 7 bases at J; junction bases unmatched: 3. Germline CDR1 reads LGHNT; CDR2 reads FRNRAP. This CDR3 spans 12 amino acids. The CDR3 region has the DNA TGTGCTAGTGGTTCGAACAGGGGTGAAGCTTTCTTT. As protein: CASGSNRGEAFF. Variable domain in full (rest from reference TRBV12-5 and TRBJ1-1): DARVTQTPRHKVTEMGQEVTMRCQPILGHNTVFWYRQTMMQGLELLAYFRNRAPLDDSGMPKDRFSAEMPDATLATLKIQPSEPRDSAVYFCASGSNRGEAFFGQGTRLTVV.